This T cell receptor (beta chain) emerged from a study of blood T cell repertoires in COVID-19. Whole-study context: From the United States, Italy and Spain came samples of acute and convalescent COVID-19. PBMCs, B-cell-depleted T cells, or T cells were the source of the cDNA or gDNA that made up the material.

Original data processing: Estimation of nucleated cell counts was performed using reference gene primer amplification. TCRdb's table, derived via immunoSEQ multiplex PCR, lists solely in-frame clones and lacks some. Clone size and V and J calls were adopted from that table, with D and trimming inferred from the DNA. The sample lists under 200,000 clones, 88% occurring once. CDR1 is MNHEY, CDR2 SMNVEV, per germline (reference sequence). The CDR3 runs 14 residues. Trimming took 5 bases from V and 0 from J, leaving 10 bases between them. The genes are TRBV27 and TRBJ1-1, with D maybe TRBD1 (6 bases). The sequence came from a man in his fifties who had recovered from COVID-19. The sequenced material came from peripheral blood. CDR3: CASSPDRLNTEAFF. CDR3 nucleotide sequence: TGTGCCAGCAGTCCCGACAGGTTGAACACTGAAGCTTTCTTT.